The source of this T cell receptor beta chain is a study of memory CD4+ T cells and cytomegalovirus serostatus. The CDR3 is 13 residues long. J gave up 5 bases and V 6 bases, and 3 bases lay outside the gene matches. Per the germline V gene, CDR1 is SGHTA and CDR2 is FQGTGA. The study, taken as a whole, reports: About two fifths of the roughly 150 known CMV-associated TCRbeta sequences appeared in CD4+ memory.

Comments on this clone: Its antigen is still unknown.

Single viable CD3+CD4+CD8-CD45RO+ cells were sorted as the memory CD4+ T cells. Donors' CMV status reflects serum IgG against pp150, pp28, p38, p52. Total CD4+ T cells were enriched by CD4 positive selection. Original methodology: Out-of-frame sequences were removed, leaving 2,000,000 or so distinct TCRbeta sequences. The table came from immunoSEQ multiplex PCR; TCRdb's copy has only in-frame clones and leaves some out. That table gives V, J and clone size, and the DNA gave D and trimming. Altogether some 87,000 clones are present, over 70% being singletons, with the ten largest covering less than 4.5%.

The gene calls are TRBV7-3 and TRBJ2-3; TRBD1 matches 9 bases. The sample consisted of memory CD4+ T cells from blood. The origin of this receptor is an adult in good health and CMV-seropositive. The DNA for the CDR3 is TGTGCCAGCAGTGGGGACAGGGAAGATACGCAGTATTTT. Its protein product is CASSGDREDTQYF.